The table lists the clone carrying this TCR beta chain with many counts. The sample is drawn from a study of T cells in Graves' hyperthyroidism and ophthalmopathy. Uncontrolled infection, other autoimmune disease, pregnancy or lactation disqualified patients from enrolment. TCR beta CDR3 regions were amplified from RNA transcripts. HTBI primers were employed in a first-round RT-PCR of the TCR CDR3. One entry per CDR3 protein results from TCRdb running MiXCR on the multiplex PCR reads. In the table there are roughly 630,000 distinct CDR3 sequences, about a sixth of which are singletons. The germline V gene encodes CDR1 SGHTS and CDR2 YDEGEE. The CDR3 is 15 amino acids. Between the trimmed V and J ends, which lost 4 bases and 0 bases, there was a span of 13 bases.

Sequenced input: blood. This chain links TRBV5-8 with TRBJ1-1; no reliable D call. This receptor was taken from a woman in her thirties with Graves' hyperthyroidism. CDR3 loop: CASSPRTRLNTEAFF. In DNA, the CDR3 is TGTGCCAGCAGCCCCCGTACCCGGTTGAACACTGAAGCTTTCTTT.